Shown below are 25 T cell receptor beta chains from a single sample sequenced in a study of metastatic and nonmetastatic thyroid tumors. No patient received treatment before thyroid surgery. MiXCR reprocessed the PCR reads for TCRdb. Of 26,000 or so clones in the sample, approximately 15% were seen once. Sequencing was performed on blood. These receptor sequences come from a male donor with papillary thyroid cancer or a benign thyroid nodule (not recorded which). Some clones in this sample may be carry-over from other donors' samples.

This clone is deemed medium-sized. The CDR3 loop is CASNSGVRREQYF. CDR3 DNA sequence: TGTGCCAGCAATTCAGGGGTCCGTCGCGAGCAGTACTTC. The rearrangement joins TRBV6-1 to TRBJ2-7, with D possibly matching TRBD1 (6 bases). V lost 7 bases, J lost 6 bases, and 16 bases lay in between. Germline values: CDR1 MNHNS, CDR2 SASEGT. The CDR3 sequence is 13 residues long.

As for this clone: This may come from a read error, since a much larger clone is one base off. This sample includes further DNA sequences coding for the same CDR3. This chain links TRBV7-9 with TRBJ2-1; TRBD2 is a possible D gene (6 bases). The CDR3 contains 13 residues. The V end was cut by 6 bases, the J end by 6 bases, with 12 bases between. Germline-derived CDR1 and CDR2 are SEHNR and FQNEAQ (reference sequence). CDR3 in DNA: TGTGCCAGCAGGTGGCGGGGTGGCAATGAGCAGTTCTTC. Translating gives CASRWRGGNEQFF.

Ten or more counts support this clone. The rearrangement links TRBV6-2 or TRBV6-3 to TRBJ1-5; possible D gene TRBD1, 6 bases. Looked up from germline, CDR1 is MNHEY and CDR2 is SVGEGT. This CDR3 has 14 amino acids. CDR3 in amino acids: CASAPATGNQPQHF. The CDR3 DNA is TGTGCTTCCGCTCCGGCGACAGGAAATCAGCCCCAGCATTTT.

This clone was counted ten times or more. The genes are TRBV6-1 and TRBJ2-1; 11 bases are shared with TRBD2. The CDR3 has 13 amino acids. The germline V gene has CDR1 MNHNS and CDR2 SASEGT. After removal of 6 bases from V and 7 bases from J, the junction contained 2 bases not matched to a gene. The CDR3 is CASRGLAENEQFF. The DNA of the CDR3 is TGTGCCAGCAGGGGACTAGCGGAGAATGAGCAGTTCTTC.

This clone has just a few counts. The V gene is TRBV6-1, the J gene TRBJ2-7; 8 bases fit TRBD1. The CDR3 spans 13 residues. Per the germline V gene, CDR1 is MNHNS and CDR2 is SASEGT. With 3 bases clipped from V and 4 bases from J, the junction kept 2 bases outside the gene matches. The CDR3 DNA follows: TGTGCCAGCAGTGAGTGGACAGGGTACGAGCAGTACTTC. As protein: CASSEWTGYEQYF.

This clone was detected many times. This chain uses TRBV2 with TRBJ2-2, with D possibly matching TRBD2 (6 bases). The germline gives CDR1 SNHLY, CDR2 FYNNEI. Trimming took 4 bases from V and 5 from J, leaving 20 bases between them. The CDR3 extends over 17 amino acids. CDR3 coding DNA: TGTGCCAGCAGTGGGAATCCCAGCGGGCCCCCTACCGGGGAGCTGTTTTTT. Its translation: CASSGNPSGPPTGELFF.

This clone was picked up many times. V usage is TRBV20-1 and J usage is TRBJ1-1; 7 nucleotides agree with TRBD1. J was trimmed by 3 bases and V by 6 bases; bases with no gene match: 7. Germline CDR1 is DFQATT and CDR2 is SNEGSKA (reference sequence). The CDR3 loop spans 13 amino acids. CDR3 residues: CSARGVSDTEAFF. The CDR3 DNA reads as TGCAGTGCCAGGGGGGTTTCGGACACTGAAGCTTTCTTT.

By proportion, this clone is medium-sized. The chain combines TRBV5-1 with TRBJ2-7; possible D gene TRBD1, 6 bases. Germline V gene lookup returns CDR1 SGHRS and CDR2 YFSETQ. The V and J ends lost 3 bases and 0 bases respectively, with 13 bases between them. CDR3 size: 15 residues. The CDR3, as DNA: TGCGCCAGCAGCTCAACGACAGGCAGCTCCTACGAGCAGTACTTC. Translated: CASSSTTGSSYEQYF.

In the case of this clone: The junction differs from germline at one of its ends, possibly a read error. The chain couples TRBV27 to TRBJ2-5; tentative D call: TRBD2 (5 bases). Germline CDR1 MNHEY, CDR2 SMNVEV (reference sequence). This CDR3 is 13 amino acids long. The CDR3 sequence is CASCLTSLETQYF. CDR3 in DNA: TGTGCCAGCTGTTTAACTAGTCTGGAGACCCAGTACTTC.

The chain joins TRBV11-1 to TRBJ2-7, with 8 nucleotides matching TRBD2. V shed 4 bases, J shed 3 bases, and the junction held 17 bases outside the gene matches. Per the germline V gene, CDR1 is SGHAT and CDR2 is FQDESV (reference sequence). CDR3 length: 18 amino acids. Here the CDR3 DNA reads TGTGCCAGCAGCTCGTTAGCGGGATGGAGGGATGGGGACTACGAGCAGTACTTC. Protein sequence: CASSSLAGWRDGDYEQYF.

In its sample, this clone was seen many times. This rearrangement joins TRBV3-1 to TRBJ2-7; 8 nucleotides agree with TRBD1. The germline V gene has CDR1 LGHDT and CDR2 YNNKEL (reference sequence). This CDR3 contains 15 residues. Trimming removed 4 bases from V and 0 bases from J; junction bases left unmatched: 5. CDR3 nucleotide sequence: TGTGCCAGCAGCCGAGGACAGGGCCCCTCCTACGAGCAGTACTTC. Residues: CASSRGQGPSYEQYF.

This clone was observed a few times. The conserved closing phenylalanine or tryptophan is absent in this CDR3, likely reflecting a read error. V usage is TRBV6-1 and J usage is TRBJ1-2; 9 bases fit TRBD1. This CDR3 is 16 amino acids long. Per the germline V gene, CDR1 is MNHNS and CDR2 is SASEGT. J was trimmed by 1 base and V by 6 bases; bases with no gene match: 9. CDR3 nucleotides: TGTGCCAGCAGACCGGGACAGGGCCTAGATAACTATGGCTACACCATC. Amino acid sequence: CASRPGQGLDNYGYTI.

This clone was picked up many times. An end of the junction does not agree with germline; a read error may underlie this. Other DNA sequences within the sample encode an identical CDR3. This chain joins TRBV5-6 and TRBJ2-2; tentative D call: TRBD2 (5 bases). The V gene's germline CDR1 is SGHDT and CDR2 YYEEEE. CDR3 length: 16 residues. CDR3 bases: TGTGCCAGCAAGCCCGGGTCAGAGGGTTTCACCGGGGAACTGTTTTTT. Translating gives CASKPGSEGFTGELFF.

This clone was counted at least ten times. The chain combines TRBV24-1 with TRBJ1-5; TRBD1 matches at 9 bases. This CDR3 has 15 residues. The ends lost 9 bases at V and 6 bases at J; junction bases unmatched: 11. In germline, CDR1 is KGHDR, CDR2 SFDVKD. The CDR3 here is CATGTGTGYGQPQHF. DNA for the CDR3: TGTGCCACCGGGACCGGGACAGGGTACGGTCAGCCCCAGCATTTT.

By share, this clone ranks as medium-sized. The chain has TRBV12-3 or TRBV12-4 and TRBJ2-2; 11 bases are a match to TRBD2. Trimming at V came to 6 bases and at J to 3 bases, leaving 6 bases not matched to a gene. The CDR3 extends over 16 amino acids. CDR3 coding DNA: TGTGCCAGCAGCTTACTAGCGGGGGCTTACACCGGGGAGCTGTTTTTT. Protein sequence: CASSLLAGAYTGELFF.

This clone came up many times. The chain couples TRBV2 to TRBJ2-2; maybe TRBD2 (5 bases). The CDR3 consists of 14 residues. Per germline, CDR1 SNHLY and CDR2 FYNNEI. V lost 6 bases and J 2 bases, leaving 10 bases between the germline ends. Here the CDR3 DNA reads TGTGCCAGCAGAGGCGGAGGCAACACCGGGGAGCTGTTTTTT. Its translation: CASRGGGNTGELFF.

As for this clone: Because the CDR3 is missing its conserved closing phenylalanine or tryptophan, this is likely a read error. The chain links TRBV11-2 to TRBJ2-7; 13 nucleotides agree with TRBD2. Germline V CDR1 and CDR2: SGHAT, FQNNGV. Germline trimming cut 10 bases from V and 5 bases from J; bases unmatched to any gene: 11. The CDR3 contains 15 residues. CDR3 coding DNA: TGTGCCACCTGCTCTTGGACTAGCGGGAGTGACGAGCAGTACTTG. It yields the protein CATCSWTSGSDEQYL.

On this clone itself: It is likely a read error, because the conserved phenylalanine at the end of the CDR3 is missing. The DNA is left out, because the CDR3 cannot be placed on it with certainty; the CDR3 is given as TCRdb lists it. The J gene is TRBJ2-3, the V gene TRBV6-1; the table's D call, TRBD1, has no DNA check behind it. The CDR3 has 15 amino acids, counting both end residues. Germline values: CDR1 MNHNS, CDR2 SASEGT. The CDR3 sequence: CASRTGAWAKILRIC.

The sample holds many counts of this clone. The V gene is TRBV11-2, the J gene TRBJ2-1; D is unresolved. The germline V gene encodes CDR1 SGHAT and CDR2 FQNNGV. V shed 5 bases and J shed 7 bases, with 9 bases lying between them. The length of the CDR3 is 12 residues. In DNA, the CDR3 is TGTGCCAGCAGCCCCCACCGTAATGAGCAGTTCTTC. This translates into CASSPHRNEQFF.

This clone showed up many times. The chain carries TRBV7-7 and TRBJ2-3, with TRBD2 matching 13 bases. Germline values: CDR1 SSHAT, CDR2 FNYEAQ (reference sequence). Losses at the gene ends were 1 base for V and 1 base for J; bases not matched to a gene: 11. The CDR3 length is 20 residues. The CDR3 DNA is TGTGCCAGCAGCTTAGTCGCCGGGACTAGCGGGGTTACCCGCACAGATACGCAGTATTTT. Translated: CASSLVAGTSGVTRTDTQYF.

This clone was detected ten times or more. CDR3 sequence: CASSPSTAYEQYF. In nucleotides, the CDR3 is TGTGCCAGCAGTCCGTCGACAGCCTACGAGCAGTACTTC. The genes are TRBV27 and TRBJ2-7; tentative D call: TRBD1 (5 bases). The CDR3 covers 13 residues. The V end was cut by 5 bases, the J end by 2 bases, with 10 bases between. Germline-derived CDR1 and CDR2 are MNHEY and SMNVEV (reference sequence).

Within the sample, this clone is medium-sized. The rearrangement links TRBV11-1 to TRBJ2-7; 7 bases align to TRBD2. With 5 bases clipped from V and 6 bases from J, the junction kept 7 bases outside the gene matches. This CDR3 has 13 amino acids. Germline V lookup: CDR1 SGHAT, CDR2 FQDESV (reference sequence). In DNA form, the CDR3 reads TGTGCCAGCAGCGGGGAGGGCTTAGTCGAGCAGTACTTC. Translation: CASSGEGLVEQYF.

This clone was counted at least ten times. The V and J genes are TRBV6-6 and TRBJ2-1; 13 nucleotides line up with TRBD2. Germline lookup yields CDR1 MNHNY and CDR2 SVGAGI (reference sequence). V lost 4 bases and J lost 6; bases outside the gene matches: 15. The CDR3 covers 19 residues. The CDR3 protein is CASSSPLAGGPAGSNEQFF. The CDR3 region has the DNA TGTGCCAGCAGTTCTCCACTAGCGGGAGGGCCAGCGGGGTCCAATGAGCAGTTCTTC.

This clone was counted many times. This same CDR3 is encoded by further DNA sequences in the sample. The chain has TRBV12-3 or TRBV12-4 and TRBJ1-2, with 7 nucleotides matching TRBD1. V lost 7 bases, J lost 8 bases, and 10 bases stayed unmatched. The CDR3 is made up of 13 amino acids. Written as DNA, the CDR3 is TGTGCCAGCAAGGGGGCCACAGGGACCGGCTACACCTTC. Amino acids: CASKGATGTGYTF.

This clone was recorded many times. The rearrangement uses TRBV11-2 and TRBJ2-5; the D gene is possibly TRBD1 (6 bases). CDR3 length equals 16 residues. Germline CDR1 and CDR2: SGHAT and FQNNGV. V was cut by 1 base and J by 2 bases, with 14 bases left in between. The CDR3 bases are TGTGCCAGCAGCTTAGGGTCGGACAGACTACAAGAGACCCAGTACTTC. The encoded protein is CASSLGSDRLQETQYF. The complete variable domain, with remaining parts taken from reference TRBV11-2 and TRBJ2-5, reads EAGVAQSPRYKIIEKRQSVAFWCNPISGHATLYWYQQILGQGPKLLIQFQNNGVVDDSQLPKDRFSAERLKGVDSTLKIQPAKLEDSAVYLCASSLGSDRLQETQYFGPGTRLLVL.